The 26 T cell receptor beta chains in this list originate from one sample, sequenced in a study of blood T cells in healthy people across ages. The use of a sample-barcoded 5' primer and a J-beta primer mix characterized a second PCR of 7 to 11 cycles. TCRdb processed the 5' RACE reads anew with MiXCR; each CDR3 protein has one entry. The sample records about 930,000 distinct CDR3 sequences, almost 30% being singletons. The sample was also reused in another study, on T cells of mothers and their children.

The sequenced sample consisted of blood. These receptors came from a woman in her forties in good health.

In this sample, this clonotype turned up many times. The chain has TRBV4-1 and TRBJ2-5; D ambiguous. Germline V gene lookup returns CDR1 MGHRA and CDR2 YSYEKL. This CDR3 has 14 residues. V gave up 1 base and J gave up 4 bases, with 10 bases separating them. CDR3 in amino acids: CASSQVSWGETQYF. The DNA of the CDR3 is TGCGCCAGCAGCCAAGTGTCCTGGGGAGAGACCCAGTACTTC.

This clonotype was found many times. The DNA of the CDR3 is TGTGCCAGCAGCCAGGGGGCTAAGGAGCAGTACTTC. It translates to CASSQGAKEQYF. The chain carries TRBV7-2 and TRBJ2-7; the match to TRBD1 covers 8 bases. CDR3 length: 12 residues. The J segment lost 7 bases and the V segment lost 5 bases, leaving 4 bases of the junction unmatched. CDR1 SGHTA and CDR2 FQGNSA come from the germline V gene.

This clonotype has a count of ten or more. The V and J genes are TRBV5-6 and TRBJ2-4, with TRBD1 identical over 9 bases. V lost 6 bases and J lost 7; bases outside the gene matches: 14. The CDR3 is made up of 16 amino acids. The germline CDR1 and CDR2 sequences are SGHDT and YYEEEE. As DNA, the CDR3 is TGTGCCAGCACGCTTATAACAGGGGGCCCGCGGAACATTCAGTACTTC. Its translation: CASTLITGGPRNIQYF.

The chain couples TRBV5-1 to TRBJ1-2; 12 bases line up with TRBD1. Germline-derived CDR1 and CDR2 are SGHRS and YFSETQ. Unmatched junction bases numbered 12, after V lost 3 bases and J lost 3 bases. The CDR3 has 18 residues. The CDR3 loop is CASSSYGTGGRYDYGYTF. In DNA form, the CDR3 reads TGCGCCAGCAGCTCGTACGGGACAGGGGGCCGTTACGACTATGGCTACACCTTC.

The chain employs TRBV29-1 and TRBJ1-2; D remains ambiguous. Germline V gives CDR1 SQVTM, CDR2 ANQGSEA. V lost 8 bases to trimming and J lost 7 bases, with 8 bases between them. The length of the CDR3 is 9 residues. The CDR3 sequence: CSPGGGYTF. The CDR3 DNA follows: TGCAGCCCAGGTGGTGGCTACACCTTC.

For this clonotype: A read error may explain this, as a much larger clone is one base away. The chain employs TRBV7-2 and TRBJ2-5; the D gene is possibly TRBD1 (6 bases). Germline assignment: CDR1 SGHTA and CDR2 FQGNSA. CDR3 size: 16 residues. The V end was cut by 5 bases, the J end by 1 base, with 17 bases between. The CDR3 spells CASSLHRARGQETQYF. Here the CDR3 DNA reads TGTGCCAGCAGCCTCCACAGGGCCCGCGGCCAAGAGACCCAGTACTTC.

This clonotype occurred a few times. The chain couples TRBV5-1 to TRBJ1-4, with no clear D. Trimming left V 0 bases short and J 3 bases short, with 15 bases between. The germline V gene has CDR1 SGHRS and CDR2 YFSETQ. This CDR3 has 17 amino acids. CDR3 DNA: TGCGCCAGCAGCTTGGTAAGGTGGGGAGCGGCTAATGAAAAACTGTTTTTT. It codes for CASSLVRWGAANEKLFF.

This clonotype has at least ten counts. The chain recombines TRBV29-1 with TRBJ1-2; D is undetermined. Germline lookup yields CDR1 SQVTM and CDR2 ANQGSEA. The germline V and J ends were trimmed by 2 bases and 7 bases, with 14 bases remaining between them. This CDR3 contains 13 residues. As DNA, the CDR3 is TGCAGCGTTGAATCAGGAGCCGAGCCTGGCTACACCTTC. Translating it yields CSVESGAEPGYTF. Full variable domain (outside the CDR3, taken from reference TRBV29-1 and TRBJ1-2): SAVISQKPSRDICQRGTSLTIQCQVDSQVTMMFWYRQQPGQSLTLIATANQGSEATYESGFVIDKFPISRPNLTFSTLTVSNMSPEDSSIYLCSVESGAEPGYTFGSGTRLTVV.

This clonotype has only a few counts. A much larger clonotype is one base distant, so this may be a read error. The chain uses TRBV29-1 and TRBJ2-1; TRBD2 agrees at 8 bases. The CDR3 runs 12 residues. In germline, CDR1 is SQVTM, CDR2 ANQGSEA. V trimming: 4 bases; J trimming: 13 bases; junction bases outside the gene matches: 9. The CDR3 region has the DNA TGCAGCGTTGGGGGACTAGAGGAGACCCAGTTCTTC. Its protein is CSVGGLEETQFF.

A remark on this clonotype: With a much larger clone just one base away, this may be a read error. V is TRBV5-1 and J is TRBJ2-1, with a tentative D call TRBD1 (6 bases). The CDR3 has 15 amino acids. Germline-derived CDR1 and CDR2 are SGHRS and YFSETQ. The CDR3 bases are TGCGCCAGCAGCCCGGACAGTCCCCTATCTTATGAGCTGTTCTTC. The encoded protein is CASSPDSPLSYELFF.

This clonotype was seen at least ten times. The J gene is TRBJ2-7, the V gene TRBV7-2; 10 bases are a match to TRBD1. The CDR3 totals 16 residues. V dropped 4 bases and J dropped 2; count of bases not matched to a gene: 8. CDR1 and CDR2 (germline): SGHTA, FQGNSA. The CDR3 region is CASSSSDGQGAYEQYF. Here the CDR3 DNA reads TGTGCCAGCAGCTCCTCCGACGGACAGGGGGCCTACGAGCAGTACTTC.

This clonotype was picked up many times. This may come from a read error, since a much larger clone is one base off. This sequence joins TRBV7-2 and TRBJ2-1; D gene ambiguous. Trimming took 2 bases from V and 7 from J, leaving 3 bases between them. The V gene's germline CDR1 is SGHTA and CDR2 FQGNSA. The CDR3 loop spans 11 amino acids. CDR3 in amino acids: CASSLMNEQFF. The CDR3 nucleotides read TGTGCCAGCAGCTTAATGAATGAGCAGTTCTTC.

This clonotype was counted a few times. Written as DNA, the CDR3 is TGTGCCAGCAGTGAAGAGAAGGGATGGGGATCCACAGATACGCAGTATTTT. Translated: CASSEEKGWGSTDTQYF. The chain is built from TRBV2 and TRBJ2-3; no reliable D call. V was trimmed by 1 base and J by 2 bases, leaving 16 bases between them. The CDR3 sequence is 17 residues long. The germline V gene has CDR1 SNHLY and CDR2 FYNNEI.

This clonotype was seen a few times. The chain uses TRBV15 and TRBJ2-1; 11 bases match TRBD2. The CDR3 is made up of 16 amino acids. The V and J ends lost 1 base and 4 bases, in that order; junction bases with no gene match: 3. Germline CDR1 LNHNV, CDR2 YYDKDF (reference sequence). The CDR3 sequence: CATSRGLAGRYNEQFF. The CDR3 nucleotides read TGTGCCACCAGCAGAGGACTAGCGGGGAGATACAATGAGCAGTTCTTC.

This clonotype was counted ten times or more. The V and J genes are TRBV29-1 and TRBJ2-7; a possible D gene is TRBD2 (5 bases). Germline CDR1 SQVTM, CDR2 ANQGSEA. The CDR3 loop spans 13 amino acids. V lost 4 bases, J lost 2 bases, and 12 bases lay in between. The CDR3 is CSVVRGSPYEQYF. CDR3 sequence (DNA): TGCAGCGTTGTACGGGGATCGCCCTACGAGCAGTACTTC.

The genes are TRBV20-1 and TRBJ1-5; weak D call: TRBD1 (5 bases). The ends were cut back, 0 bases at V and 6 bases at J, with 15 bases in the middle. CDR3 length: 15 amino acids. Germline V gives CDR1 DFQATT, CDR2 SNEGSKA (reference sequence). The CDR3 DNA follows: TGCAGTGCTAGAGAGCACGGGGCCGTGGCTCAGCCCCAGCATTTT. As protein: CSAREHGAVAQPQHF.

This clonotype turned up a few times. The V gene is TRBV18, the J gene TRBJ2-3, with D possibly matching TRBD2 (5 bases). The V gene lost 2 bases and the J gene lost 3 bases, with 12 bases spanning the gap. Germline V gene data show CDR1 as KGHSH and CDR2 as LQKENI. This CDR3 is built from 15 residues. CDR3 amino acids: CASSPTTTTTDTQYF. The CDR3 DNA follows: TGTGCCAGCTCACCAACGACTACGACAACAGATACGCAGTATTTT.

This chain joins TRBV11-2 and TRBJ1-1; tentative D call: TRBD1 (5 bases). Trimming left V 5 bases short and J 2 bases short, with 12 bases between. Germline values: CDR1 SGHAT, CDR2 FQNNGV. CDR3 length equals 14 residues. The CDR3 reads CASSAAGSNTEAFF. The CDR3 DNA reads as TGTGCCAGCAGCGCCGCAGGGTCTAACACTGAAGCTTTCTTT.

This clonotype was found many times. The rearrangement joins TRBV10-3 to TRBJ2-1; 10 bases fit TRBD1. CDR3 length equals 14 residues. Germline V gives CDR1 ENHRY, CDR2 SYGVKD. The V segment lost 5 bases and the J segment 7 bases; nucleotides outside the gene matches: 5. The chain's CDR3 is CAISPGQGTNEQFF. DNA for the CDR3: TGTGCCATCAGTCCGGGACAGGGGACGAATGAGCAGTTCTTC.

This chain uses TRBV7-9 with TRBJ1-1, with D possibly matching TRBD1 (5 bases). Germline V CDR1 and CDR2: SEHNR, FQNEAQ (reference sequence). V was clipped by 2 bases and J by 4 bases, with 14 bases between them. The CDR3 has 15 residues. CDR3 residues: CASSLSGGVPTEAFF. The CDR3 nucleotides read TGTGCCAGCAGCTTATCTGGGGGGGTCCCCACTGAAGCTTTCTTT.

This clonotype showed up many times. The rearrangement joins TRBV5-5 to TRBJ1-1, with 10 bases fitting TRBD1. J lost 6 bases, V lost 4 bases, and 9 bases had no gene match. This CDR3 spans 15 amino acids. The germline gives CDR1 SGHKS, CDR2 YYEKEE (reference sequence). This CDR3 reads CASSPGQGVVAEAFF. The CDR3 DNA follows: TGTGCCAGCAGCCCCGGACAGGGGGTCGTCGCTGAAGCTTTCTTT.

This clonotype was counted ten times or more. The V gene is TRBV6-5, the J gene TRBJ1-2, with D unclear. Germline-derived CDR1 and CDR2 are MNHEY and SVGAGI. Trimming took 2 bases from V and 5 from J, leaving 12 bases between them. The CDR3 spans 14 residues. This CDR3 is CASSYDNRAYGYTF. CDR3 nucleotides: TGTGCCAGCAGTTACGACAACAGAGCATATGGCTACACCTTC.

The chain joins TRBV18 to TRBJ1-1, with 7 bases matching TRBD1. The CDR3 is 15 amino acids. The V gene's germline CDR1 is KGHSH and CDR2 LQKENI. Trimming removed 5 bases from V and 0 bases from J; junction bases left unmatched: 6. The CDR3 DNA follows: TGTGCCAGCTCAGAACCGGGACAGATGAACACTGAAGCTTTCTTT. Encoded protein: CASSEPGQMNTEAFF.

The rearrangement uses TRBV4-1 and TRBJ2-4; TRBD1 or TRBD2 may be the D gene (5 bases each). TRBJ2-5 matches the DNA end more closely, so the J call is doubtful. Germline assignment: CDR1 MGHRA and CDR2 YSYEKL. CDR3 length: 14 amino acids. The CDR3 loop is CASSQDLGTETQYF. The CDR3 region has the DNA TGCGCCAGCAGCCAAGACCTGGGGACGGAGACCCAGTACTTC.

V usage is TRBV20-1 and J usage is TRBJ1-2; TRBD2 agrees at 8 bases. The J call may be incorrect, as the DNA end agrees better with TRBJ2-7. From germline, CDR1 is DFQATT and CDR2 SNEGSKA (reference sequence). The CDR3 extends over 13 amino acids. The CDR3 region has the DNA TGCAGTGCTAGTAGCGGGACTACGGACGAGCAGTACTTC. Translation gives CSASSGTTDEQYF.

The V call is TRBV28, the J call TRBJ2-5; D assignment may be TRBD1 or TRBD2 (5 bases each). Germline V gene lookup returns CDR1 MDHEN and CDR2 SYDVKM. Trimming shortened V by 4 bases and J by 5 bases, and 17 bases separated the two germline ends. There are 15 residues in the CDR3. This CDR3 reads CASSSTGTAEETQYF. CDR3 DNA: TGTGCCAGCAGTTCGACCGGGACGGCCGAGGAGACCCAGTACTTC.